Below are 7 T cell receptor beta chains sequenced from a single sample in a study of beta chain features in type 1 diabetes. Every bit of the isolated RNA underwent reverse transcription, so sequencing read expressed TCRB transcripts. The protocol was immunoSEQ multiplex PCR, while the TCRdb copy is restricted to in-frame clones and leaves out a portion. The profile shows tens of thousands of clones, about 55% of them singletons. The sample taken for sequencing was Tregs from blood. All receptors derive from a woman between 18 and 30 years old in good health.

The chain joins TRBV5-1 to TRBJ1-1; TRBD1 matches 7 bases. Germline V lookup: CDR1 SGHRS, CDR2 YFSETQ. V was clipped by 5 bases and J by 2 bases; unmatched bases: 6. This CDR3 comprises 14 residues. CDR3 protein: CASSLDRSNTEAFF. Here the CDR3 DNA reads TGCGCCAGCAGTCTGGACAGGTCAAACACTGAAGCTTTCTTT.

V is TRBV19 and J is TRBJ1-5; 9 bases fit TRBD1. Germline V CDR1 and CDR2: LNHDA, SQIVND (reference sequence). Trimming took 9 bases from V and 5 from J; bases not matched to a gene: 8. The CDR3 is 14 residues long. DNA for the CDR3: TGTGCCAGCACGGTGGACAGGGGCGATCAGCCCCAGCATTTT. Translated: CASTVDRGDQPQHF.

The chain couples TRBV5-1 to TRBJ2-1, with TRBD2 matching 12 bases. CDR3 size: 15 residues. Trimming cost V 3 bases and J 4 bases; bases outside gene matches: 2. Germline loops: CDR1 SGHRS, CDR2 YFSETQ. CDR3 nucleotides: TGCGCCAGCAGCTCGGGACTAGCGGGTTACAATGAGCAGTTCTTC. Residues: CASSSGLAGYNEQFF.

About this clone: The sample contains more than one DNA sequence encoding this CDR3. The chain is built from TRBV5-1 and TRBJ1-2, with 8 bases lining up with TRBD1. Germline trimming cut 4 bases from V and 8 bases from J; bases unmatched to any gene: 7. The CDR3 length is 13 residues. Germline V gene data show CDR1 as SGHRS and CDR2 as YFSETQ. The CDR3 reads CASSPGQGGGYTF. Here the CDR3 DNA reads TGCGCCAGCAGCCCCGGACAGGGAGGGGGCTACACCTTC.

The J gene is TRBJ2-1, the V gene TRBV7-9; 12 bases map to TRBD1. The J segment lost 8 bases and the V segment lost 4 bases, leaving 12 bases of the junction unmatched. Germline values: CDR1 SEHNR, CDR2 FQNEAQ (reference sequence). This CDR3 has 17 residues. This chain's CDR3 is CASSSNTPGQGAYEQFF. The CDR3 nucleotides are TGTGCCAGCAGCTCAAATACACCGGGACAGGGGGCTTATGAGCAGTTCTTC.

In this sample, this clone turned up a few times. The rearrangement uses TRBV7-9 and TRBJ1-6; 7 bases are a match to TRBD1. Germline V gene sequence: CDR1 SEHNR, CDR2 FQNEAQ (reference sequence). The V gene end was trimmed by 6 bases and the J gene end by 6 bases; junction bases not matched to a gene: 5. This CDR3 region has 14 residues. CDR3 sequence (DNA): TGTGCCAGCAGGACGGGACAGAGTAATTCACCCCTCCACTTT. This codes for CASRTGQSNSPLHF.

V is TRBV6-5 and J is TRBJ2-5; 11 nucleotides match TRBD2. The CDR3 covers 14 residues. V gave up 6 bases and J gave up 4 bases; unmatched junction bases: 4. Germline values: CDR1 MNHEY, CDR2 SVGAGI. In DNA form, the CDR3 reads TGTGCCAGCAGGAAACTAGCGGGGGCAGAGACCCAGTACTTC. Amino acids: CASRKLAGAETQYF.